This TCR beta chain is from a study of identifying expanded T cells in peripheral blood. This table comes from immunoSEQ multiplex PCR, and its TCRdb copy is limited to in-frame clones, with some not included. The table has about 78,000 clones, 80% to 90% seen once. V was trimmed by 1 base and J by 0 bases, leaving 10 bases between them. Germline V gene data show CDR1 as GTSNPN and CDR2 as SVGIG (reference sequence). This CDR3 comprises 15 residues. This sequence originates from a person aged 18 to 75 in good health. This rearrangement joins TRBV30 to TRBJ1-5; D is uncertain. The sequenced sample consisted of blood. The CDR3 DNA sequence: TGTGCCTGGAGTGGAGGCTCCCATAGCAATCAGCCCCAGCATTTT. Translation: CAWSGGSHSNQPQHF.